Given below is one TCR beta chain in context. From approximately 430 ng of RNA, a library with molecular barcoded alpha/delta and beta/gamma adaptors was made. TCRdb re-called the reads through MiXCR, storing one row per CDR3 protein. The table records roughly 130,000 distinct CDR3 sequences, under 15% of them present only once. The data belong to a study of read filtering for tumor transcriptome and immune sequencing. Trimming pared 5 bases from V and 3 bases from J, leaving 11 bases between. CDR3 size: 13 residues. Per germline, CDR1 SEHNR and CDR2 FQNEAQ (reference sequence). The sequenced sample consisted of a population of CD138-negative cells sorted from bone marrow. The sequence was collected from a donor older than 35 with multiple myeloma. The chain links TRBV7-9 to TRBJ2-7; TRBD1 is a possible D gene (6 bases). The CDR3 region is CASSLGQIYEQYF. The CDR3 coding sequence is TGTGCCAGCAGCCTCGGACAGATCTACGAGCAGTACTTC.